This T cell receptor beta chain was sequenced during a study of blood T cell repertoires in COVID-19. The overall study: Some COVID-19 samples were acute and others convalescent; all came from the United States, Italy and Spain. PBMCs, B-cell-depleted T cells, or T cells were the source of the cDNA or gDNA that made up the material.

This clone showed up just a few times. Study processing details: For nucleated cells, counts were estimated from reference gene primer amplification. Assay used: immunoSEQ multiplex PCR; TCRdb lists only in-frame clones, some missing. V, J and clone size derive from that table, while D and trimming were established from the DNA sequence. The profile shows 110,000 or so clones, 70% to 90% of them singletons. Sequenced sample: peripheral blood. This receptor was taken from a woman in her seventies who had recovered from COVID-19.

In nucleotides, the CDR3 is TGTGCCAGTAGTCTACTACAGGAGCCCCGGGGCTACACCTTC. Its translation: CASSLLQEPRGYTF. The V gene is TRBV19, the J gene TRBJ1-2, with D perhaps TRBD1 (5 bases). V gave up 5 bases and J gave up 8 bases, with 18 bases separating them. The germline gives CDR1 LNHDA, CDR2 SQIVND (reference sequence). The CDR3 totals 14 residues. The full variable domain, rest sourced from reference TRBV19 and TRBJ1-2, is DGGITQSPKYLFRKEGQNVTLSCEQNLNHDAMYWYRQDPGQGLRLIYYSQIVNDFQKGDIAEGYSVSREKKESFPLTVTSAQKNPTAFYLCASSLLQEPRGYTFGSGTRLTVV.